These 21 T cell receptor beta chains share one sample of origin, sequenced in a study of blood T cell repertoires in COVID-19. Using immunoSEQ multiplex PCR, the repertoire was profiled, and TCRdb retains in-frame clones only, with some absent. The sample consists of 55,000 to 65,000 clones, about four fifths of them appearing once. Sequenced: peripheral blood. The receptors stem from a human donor in a cohort sampled during active COVID-19.

The chain uses TRBV6-5 and TRBJ2-3; 14 bases map to TRBD2. V lost 2 bases to trimming and J lost 11 bases; unmatched junction nucleotides: 6. This CDR3 has 15 residues. The germline V gene encodes CDR1 MNHEY and CDR2 SVGAGI. DNA for the CDR3: TGTGCCAGCAGTTACGGGACTAGCGGGAGTGTGGAGCAGTATTTT. It specifies CASSYGTSGSVEQYF.

The chain combines TRBV6-5 with TRBJ2-5, with D maybe TRBD1 (8 bases). CDR1 and CDR2 from the germline V gene are MNHEY and SVGAGI. There are 15 residues in the CDR3. Trimming left V 5 bases short and J 5 bases short, with 18 bases between. The CDR3 is CASSQGNRGGETQYF. The CDR3 nucleotides read TGTGCCAGCAGTCAGGGGAACAGGGGGGGGGAGACCCAGTACTTC.

The chain is built from TRBV9 and TRBJ2-7; 8 nucleotides align to TRBD2. CDR3 length: 15 amino acids. Germline-derived CDR1 and CDR2 are SGDLS and YYNGEE. V lost 3 bases, J lost 3 bases, and 8 bases stayed unmatched. The CDR3 DNA is TGTGCCAGCAGCGCCGGGGGGGCTTCAGACTACGAGCAGTACTTC. Its translation: CASSAGGASDYEQYF.

By sample share, this clone is medium-sized (0.01 to 0.1%). This chain joins TRBV27 and TRBJ2-7, with 10 bases fitting TRBD2. Per the germline V gene, CDR1 is MNHEY and CDR2 is SMNVEV (reference sequence). Losses at the gene ends were 4 bases for V and 5 bases for J; bases not matched to a gene: 11. The CDR3 totals 16 residues. The DNA for the CDR3 is TGTGCCAGCAGTTCAGGTCGGCTAGCGGGAGTTAACGAGCAGTACTTC. Translating gives CASSSGRLAGVNEQYF.

This chain connects TRBV7-2 to TRBJ1-4, with D perhaps matching TRBD1 (6 bases). V was pared by 2 bases and J by 8 bases, with 21 bases between. This CDR3 spans 17 amino acids. Germline CDR1 is SGHTA and CDR2 is FQGNSA. The CDR3 reads CASSLKPGAGSREKLFF. In DNA, the CDR3 is TGTGCCAGCAGCTTAAAACCAGGGGCTGGCAGTAGAGAAAAACTGTTTTTT.

This clone was detected only a few times. The V call is TRBV28, the J call TRBJ1-5, with a weak D call TRBD1 (5 bases). CDR1 and CDR2 from the germline V gene are MDHEN and SYDVKM. The CDR3 contains 16 residues. V was clipped by 5 bases and J by 2 bases, with 16 bases between them. The DNA of the CDR3 is TGTGCCAGCAGTGAACGAGACAGTTTGGGCAATCAGCCCCAGCATTTT. Its translation is CASSERDSLGNQPQHF. Drawing the rest from reference TRBV28 and TRBJ1-5, the complete variable domain is DVKVTQSSRYLVKRTGEKVFLECVQDMDHENMFWYRQDPGLGLRLIYFSYDVKMKEKGDIPEGYSVSREKKERFSLILESASTNQTSMYLCASSERDSLGNQPQHFGDGTRLSIL.

This clone was seen just once. The V call is TRBV20-1, the J call TRBJ1-1; D is undetermined. The CDR3 extends over 10 amino acids. Trimming shortened V by 5 bases and J by 2 bases, and 3 bases separated the two germline ends. Germline V gene data show CDR1 as DFQATT and CDR2 as SNEGSKA (reference sequence). The CDR3 bases are TGCAGTGCTCTCAACACTGAAGCTTTCTTT. This codes for CSALNTEAFF.

The V gene is TRBV5-1, the J gene TRBJ2-7; D remains ambiguous. Germline V gene sequence: CDR1 SGHRS, CDR2 YFSETQ. CDR3 length equals 13 residues. V gave up 1 base and J gave up 6 bases, with 11 bases separating them. The CDR3 protein is CASSLSYSREQYF. CDR3 bases: TGCGCCAGCAGCTTGTCTTACTCCCGCGAGCAGTACTTC.

This chain connects TRBV4-1 to TRBJ2-6, with D possibly matching TRBD2 (7 bases). The CDR3 is 17 amino acids. Germline values: CDR1 MGHRA, CDR2 YSYEKL. V lost 1 base to trimming and J lost 3 bases, with 13 bases between them. The CDR3 sequence is CASSQGRGGDGANVLTF. CDR3 DNA sequence: TGCGCCAGCAGCCAAGGCCGAGGGGGGGATGGGGCCAACGTCCTGACTTTC.

This clone showed up just a few times. The J gene is TRBJ1-3, the V gene TRBV29-1; 7 bases agree with TRBD1. CDR1 and CDR2 from the germline V gene are SQVTM and ANQGSEA. The V segment lost 6 bases and the J segment 0 bases; nucleotides outside the gene matches: 2. The CDR3 covers 13 residues. In DNA, the CDR3 is TGCAGCGTGGCAGGGGGCTCTGGAAACACCATATATTTT. Translated: CSVAGGSGNTIYF.

The CDR3 DNA reads as TGTGCCAGCAGGCCGGGGACAGGAGGCACTGAAGCTTTCTTT. Its protein is CASRPGTGGTEAFF. V gene TRBV28 combines with J gene TRBJ1-1, with 8 bases that match TRBD1. V lost 6 bases to trimming and J lost 4 bases; unmatched junction nucleotides: 7. Germline V CDR1 and CDR2: MDHEN, SYDVKM. The CDR3 sequence is 14 residues long.

The V gene is TRBV15, the J gene TRBJ2-2, with 10 bases matching TRBD2. Germline CDR1 reads LNHNV; CDR2 reads YYDKDF (reference sequence). CDR3 size: 15 residues. The trim removed 4 bases at V and 6 bases at J, leaving 5 bases unmatched. The CDR3 loop is CATSKPLAGAGELFF. The CDR3 nucleotides read TGTGCCACCAGCAAGCCTCTAGCGGGAGCCGGGGAGCTGTTTTTT.

The genes are TRBV27 and TRBJ2-7; TRBD2 matches at 9 bases. CDR1 is MNHEY and CDR2 is SMNVEV in the germline V gene (reference sequence). The CDR3 consists of 13 residues. V shed 7 bases and J 2 bases; nucleotides not matched to a gene: 3. CDR3 nucleotide sequence: TGTGCCAGCAAGCGGGGGGACACCTACGAGCAGTACTTC. Residues: CASKRGDTYEQYF.

V is TRBV4-1 and J is TRBJ2-7; D gene unclear. CDR3 length equals 13 residues. V lost 0 bases and J lost 3, with 6 bases in between. The germline CDR1 and CDR2 sequences are MGHRA and YSYEKL. The CDR3 loop is CASSQDLSYEQYF. The CDR3 DNA reads as TGCGCCAGCAGCCAAGATCTCAGCTACGAGCAGTACTTC.

The rearrangement uses TRBV7-2 and TRBJ2-5, with D possibly being TRBD2 (6 bases). The CDR3 sequence is 14 residues long. Trimming stripped 5 bases from V and 5 bases from J, with 15 bases between. Germline values: CDR1 SGHTA, CDR2 FQGNSA. Here the CDR3 reads CASSPFAGWETQYF. DNA for the CDR3: TGTGCCAGCAGCCCCTTCGCGGGGTGGGAGACCCAGTACTTC.

This sequence joins TRBV6-2 or TRBV6-3 and TRBJ1-2, with 7 nucleotides matching TRBD1. Trimming cost V 6 bases and J 3 bases; bases outside gene matches: 7. CDR3 size: 14 residues. Germline-derived CDR1 and CDR2 are MNHEY and SVGEGT. In DNA, the CDR3 is TGTGCCAGCAGCCGACAGGGCCCCCACTATGGCTACACCTTC. It encodes CASSRQGPHYGYTF.

This chain links TRBV29-1 with TRBJ1-4; TRBD1 matches 9 bases. The CDR3 consists of 12 residues. Trimming took 7 bases from V and 12 from J; bases not matched to a gene: 9. Germline V lookup: CDR1 SQVTM, CDR2 ANQGSEA. CDR3 sequence: CSAGQGMGELFF. The CDR3 DNA is TGCAGCGCGGGACAGGGAATGGGGGAACTGTTTTTT.

This chain uses TRBV29-1 with TRBJ1-1, with TRBD1 matching over 10 bases. There are 14 residues in the CDR3. Germline CDR1 SQVTM, CDR2 ANQGSEA. The junction had 9 bases not matched to a gene; V was cut back by 6 bases and J by 5 bases. The CDR3 loop reads CSVAGTGVLTEAFF. Here the CDR3 DNA reads TGCAGCGTCGCCGGGACAGGGGTTTTAACTGAAGCTTTCTTT.

The rearrangement uses TRBV7-9 and TRBJ2-1, with D possibly being TRBD1 (6 bases). V lost 1 base to trimming and J lost 15 bases, with 16 bases between them. CDR3 length equals 13 residues. Germline V gives CDR1 SEHNR, CDR2 FQNEAQ (reference sequence). CDR3 protein: CASSLELGGAPFF. In nucleotides, the CDR3 is TGTGCCAGCAGCTTAGAATTAGGGGGAGCACCGTTCTTC. Complete variable domain (other parts from reference TRBV7-9 and TRBJ2-1): DTGVSQNPRHKITKRGQNVTFRCDPISEHNRLYWYRQTLGQGPEFLTYFQNEAQLEKSRLLSDRFSAERPKGSFSTLEIQRTEQGDSAMYLCASSLELGGAPFFGPGTRLTVL.

The chain carries TRBV30 and TRBJ2-3; no firm D call. This CDR3 comprises 12 residues. Germline assignment: CDR1 GTSNPN and CDR2 SVGIG (reference sequence). Trimming cost V 1 base and J 2 bases, with 4 bases left between them. CDR3 bases: TGTGCCTGGAGTGCCCTCACAGATACGCAGTATTTT. It encodes CAWSALTDTQYF.

V usage is TRBV5-6 and J usage is TRBJ1-2, with 8 nucleotides matching TRBD1. The CDR3 contains 13 residues. From germline, CDR1 is SGHDT and CDR2 YYEEEE. Trimming cost V 5 bases and J 8 bases; bases outside gene matches: 8. CDR3 region: CASSFGQGGGYTF. CDR3 DNA: TGTGCCAGCAGTTTTGGACAGGGTGGAGGCTACACCTTC. Full variable domain (remainder filled in from reference TRBV5-6 and TRBJ1-2): DAGVTQSPTHLIKTRGQQVTLRCSPKSGHDTVSWYQQALGQGPQFIFQYYEEEERQRGNFPDRFSGHQFPNYSSELNVNALLLGDSALYLCASSFGQGGGYTFGSGTRLTVV.